A selection of T cell receptor beta chains follows, all from one sample in a study of blood T cell repertoires in COVID-19. The protocol was immunoSEQ multiplex PCR, while the TCRdb copy is restricted to in-frame clones and leaves out a portion. The table has 150,000 to 200,000 clones, more than 70% seen once. The sequenced material came from peripheral blood. The origin of the receptors is a man in his fifties with active or convalescent COVID-19. Each CDR3 is given with its conserved first and last residue. The D gene is left open where the match is weak. Only some rows state a clone size, as once, few, many or a class for expanded clones.

d_call	v_call	clone_size	j_call	cdr3_nt	cdr3_aa
-	TRBV5-4	-	TRBJ2-7	TGTGCCAGCAGCTTACCCGGGACTTATTACGAGCAGTACTTC	CASSLPGTYYEQYF
-	TRBV19	-	TRBJ2-7	TGTGCCAGTAGTATAGGCGGGTACTCCTACGAGCAGTACTTC	CASSIGGYSYEQYF
TRBD2	TRBV6-4	-	TRBJ2-1	TGTGCCAGCAGTGAGGACATTGGCGGGAGCTATGAGCAGTTCTTC	CASSEDIGGSYEQFF
TRBD2	TRBV4-3	-	TRBJ2-1	TGCGCCAGCAGCCAACGGACTAGCGGGAGTATAGATGAGCAGTTCTTC	CASSQRTSGSIDEQFF
-	TRBV24-1	-	TRBJ1-5	TGTGCCACCAGTGATAACCAGGGGAATCAGCCCCAGCATTTT	CATSDNQGNQPQHF
TRBD1	TRBV19	-	TRBJ1-6	TGTGCCAGTAGTATGGGACAGGGAAATATTTCACCCCTCCACTTT	CASSMGQGNISPLHF
TRBD2	TRBV3-1/TRBV3-2	-	TRBJ2-2	TGTGCCAGCAGCCAAGAGGTCAGCGGGGTAGGCACCGGGGAGCTGTTTTTT	CASSQEVSGVGTGELFF
TRBD1	TRBV10-3	once	TRBJ2-3	TGTGCCATGCGACAGGGCGGGACAGATACGCAGTATTTT	CAMRQGGTDTQYF
TRBD1	TRBV7-2	once	TRBJ1-2	TGTGCCAGCAGCACTCCGGGACAGGGGCTAAGGAGGTATGGCTACACCTTC	CASSTPGQGLRRYGYTF
-	TRBV12-5	-	TRBJ2-7	TGTGCTAGTGGCCAGGGGGGCAGCACCTACGAGCAGTACTTC	CASGQGGSTYEQYF
TRBD2	TRBV5-1	-	TRBJ2-5	TGCGCCAGCAGCTGGGGGACTAGCGGGAGTCCCCAAGAGACCCAGTACTTC	CASSWGTSGSPQETQYF
TRBD2	TRBV6-5	-	TRBJ2-2	TGTGCCAGCAGCACTAGCGGGGGGGCCCCCGGGGAGCTGTTTTTT	CASSTSGGAPGELFF
-	TRBV5-4	-	TRBJ1-3	TGTGCCAGCAGCGCGTCCCCGGGGTATGGAAACACCATATATTTT	CASSASPGYGNTIYF
-	TRBV9	-	TRBJ2-3	TGTGCCAGCAGCGCCCGGGACTCAAACACAGATACGCAGTATTTT	CASSARDSNTDTQYF
TRBD1	TRBV5-1	once	TRBJ2-6	TGCGCCAGCAGCTTGGGCAGGACAGGGGGGACCTCTGGGGCCAACGTCCTGACTTTC	CASSLGRTGGTSGANVLTF
-	TRBV6-1	-	TRBJ1-2	TGTGCCAGCAGTGATCGACAGAGAGGATCCTATGGCTACACCTTC	CASSDRQRGSYGYTF
TRBD1	TRBV6-2/TRBV6-3	-	TRBJ1-5	TGTGCCAGCAGTCCCGCAACAGGGGAGAATCAGCCCCAGCATTTT	CASSPATGENQPQHF